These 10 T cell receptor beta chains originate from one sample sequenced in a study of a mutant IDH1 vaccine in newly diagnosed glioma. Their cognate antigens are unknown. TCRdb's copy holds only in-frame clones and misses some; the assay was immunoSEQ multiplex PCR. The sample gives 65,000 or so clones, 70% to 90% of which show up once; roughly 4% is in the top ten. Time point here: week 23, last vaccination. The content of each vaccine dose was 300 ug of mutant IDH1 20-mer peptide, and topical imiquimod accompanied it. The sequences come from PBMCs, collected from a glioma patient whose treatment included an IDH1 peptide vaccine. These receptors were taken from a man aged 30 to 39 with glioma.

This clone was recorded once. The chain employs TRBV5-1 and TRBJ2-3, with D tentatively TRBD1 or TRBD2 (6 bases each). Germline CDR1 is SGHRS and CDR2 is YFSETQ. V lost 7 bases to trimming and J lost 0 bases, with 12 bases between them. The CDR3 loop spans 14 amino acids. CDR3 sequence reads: CASRGQISTDTQYF. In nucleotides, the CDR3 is TGCGCCAGCCGGGGGCAGATTAGCACAGATACGCAGTATTTT.

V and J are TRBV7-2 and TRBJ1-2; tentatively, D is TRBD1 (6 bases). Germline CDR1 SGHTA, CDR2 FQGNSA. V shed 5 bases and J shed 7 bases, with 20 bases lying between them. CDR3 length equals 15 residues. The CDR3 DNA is TGTGCCAGCAGCCCTTTTGGGCCGGGGGCTGGTGGCTACACCTTC. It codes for CASSPFGPGAGGYTF.

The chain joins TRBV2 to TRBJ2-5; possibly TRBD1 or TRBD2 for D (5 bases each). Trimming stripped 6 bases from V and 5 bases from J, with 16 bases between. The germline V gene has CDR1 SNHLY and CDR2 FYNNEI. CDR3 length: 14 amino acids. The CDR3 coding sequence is TGTGCCAGCAGCATAGAGGGGAGTTGGGAGACCCAGTACTTC. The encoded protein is CASSIEGSWETQYF.

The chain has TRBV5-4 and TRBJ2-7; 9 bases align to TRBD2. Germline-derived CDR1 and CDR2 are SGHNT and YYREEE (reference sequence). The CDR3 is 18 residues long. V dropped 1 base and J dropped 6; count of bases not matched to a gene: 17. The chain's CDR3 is CASSLKFLSGGPGGEQYF. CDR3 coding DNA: TGTGCCAGCAGCTTGAAGTTTTTGAGCGGGGGGCCTGGGGGCGAGCAGTACTTC.

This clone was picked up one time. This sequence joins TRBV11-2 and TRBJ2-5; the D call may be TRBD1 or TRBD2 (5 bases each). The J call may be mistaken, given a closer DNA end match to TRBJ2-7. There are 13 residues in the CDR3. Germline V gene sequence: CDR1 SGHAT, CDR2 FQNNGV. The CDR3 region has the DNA TGTGCCAGCAGGGACTCAGGGTTTGGCGAGCAGTACTTC. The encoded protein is CASRDSGFGEQYF.

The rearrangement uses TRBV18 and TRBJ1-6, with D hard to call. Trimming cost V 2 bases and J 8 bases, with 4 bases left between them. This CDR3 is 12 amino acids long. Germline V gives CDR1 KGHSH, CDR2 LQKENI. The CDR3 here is CASSPKDSPLHF. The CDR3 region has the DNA TGTGCCAGCTCACCAAAGGATTCACCCCTCCACTTT. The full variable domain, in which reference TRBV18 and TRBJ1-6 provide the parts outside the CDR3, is NAGVMQNPRHLVRRRGQEARLRCSPMKGHSHVYWYRQLPEEGLKFMVYLQKENIIDESGMPKERFSAEFPKEGPSILRIQQVVRGDSAAYFCASSPKDSPLHFGNGTRLTVT.

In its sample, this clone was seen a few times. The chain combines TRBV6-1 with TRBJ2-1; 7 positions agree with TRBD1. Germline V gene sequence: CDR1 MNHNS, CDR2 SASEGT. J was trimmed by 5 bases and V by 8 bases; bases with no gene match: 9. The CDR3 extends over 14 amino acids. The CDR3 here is CASVTGTVNNEQFF. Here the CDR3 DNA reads TGTGCCAGCGTTACCGGGACAGTCAACAATGAGCAGTTCTTC.

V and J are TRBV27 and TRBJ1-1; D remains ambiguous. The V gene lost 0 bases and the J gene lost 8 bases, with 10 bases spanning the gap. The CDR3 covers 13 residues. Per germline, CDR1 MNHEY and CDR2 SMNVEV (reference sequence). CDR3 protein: CASSLSPESEAFF. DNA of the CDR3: TGTGCCAGCAGTTTATCTCCGGAGAGCGAAGCTTTCTTT.

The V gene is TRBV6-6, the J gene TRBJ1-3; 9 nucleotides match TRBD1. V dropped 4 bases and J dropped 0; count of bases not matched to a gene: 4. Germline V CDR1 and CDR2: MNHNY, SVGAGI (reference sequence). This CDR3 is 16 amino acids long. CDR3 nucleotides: TGTGCCAGCAGTTTGAGACAGGGGGTCTCTGGAAACACCATATATTTT. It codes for CASSLRQGVSGNTIYF.

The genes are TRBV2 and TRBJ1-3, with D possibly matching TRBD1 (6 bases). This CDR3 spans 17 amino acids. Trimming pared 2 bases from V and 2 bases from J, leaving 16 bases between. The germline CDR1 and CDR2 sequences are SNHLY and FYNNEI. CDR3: CASSERWEGTPGNTIYF. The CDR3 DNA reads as TGTGCCAGCAGTGAAAGGTGGGAAGGGACACCTGGAAACACCATATATTTT.